Listed below are T cell receptor beta chains from one sample, sequenced in a study of T cell responses to AZD1222 COVID-19 vaccine. Method: immunoSEQ multiplex PCR; TCRdb's copy keeps in-frame clones and lacks some. The table has fewer than 200,000 clones, roughly nine tenths seen once. Sequenced material: peripheral blood, taken 28 days after the second dose of the MenACWY control vaccine. Every receptor here comes from an adult who received the MenACWY meningococcal vaccine as a control. Both conserved end residues are part of each CDR3. A D gene is named only where the DNA matches it firmly. Clone size is given for some rows only: seen once, a few or many times, or a class if the clone is expanded.

V gene: TRBV2; D gene: .; clone size: .; J gene: TRBJ2-3; CDR3 protein: CASRPPDGTDTQYF; CDR3 DNA: TGTGCCAGCAGGCCCCCCGACGGAACAGATACGCAGTATTTT
V gene: TRBV19; D gene: .; clone size: .; J gene: TRBJ1-1; CDR3 protein: CASSATLDTEAFF; CDR3 DNA: TGTGCCAGTAGTGCGACACTGGACACTGAAGCTTTCTTT
V gene: TRBV14; D gene: TRBD1; clone size: once; J gene: TRBJ1-6; CDR3 protein: CASSLRTGTLNSPLHF; CDR3 DNA: TGTGCCAGCAGCCTACGGACAGGGACGCTAAATTCACCCCTCCACTTT
V gene: TRBV15; D gene: TRBD2; clone size: .; J gene: TRBJ2-3; CDR3 protein: CATSAPPGLAGDVFGPDTQYF; CDR3 DNA: TGTGCCACCAGCGCCCCGCCGGGACTAGCGGGAGATGTGTTCGGCCCAGATACGCAGTATTTT
V gene: TRBV29-1; D gene: .; clone size: .; J gene: TRBJ2-5; CDR3 protein: CSVDGGAWETQYF; CDR3 DNA: TGCAGCGTTGATGGGGGGGCGTGGGAGACCCAGTACTTC
V gene: TRBV2; D gene: .; clone size: .; J gene: TRBJ1-5; CDR3 protein: CASSEWPFHSNQPQHF; CDR3 DNA: TGTGCCAGCAGTGAATGGCCATTTCATAGCAATCAGCCCCAGCATTTT
V gene: TRBV2; D gene: TRBD1; clone size: .; J gene: TRBJ1-5; CDR3 protein: CASRRDRAPGQPQHF; CDR3 DNA: TGTGCCAGCAGGAGGGACAGGGCGCCCGGTCAGCCCCAGCATTTT
V gene: TRBV5-4; D gene: .; clone size: .; J gene: TRBJ2-4; CDR3 protein: CASSLVGGTDIQYF; CDR3 DNA: TGTGCCAGCAGCTTGGTCGGCGGGACGGACATTCAGTACTTC
V gene: TRBV7-2; D gene: .; clone size: .; J gene: TRBJ1-2; CDR3 protein: CASSPRRERGYTF; CDR3 DNA: TGTGCCAGCAGCCCACGCCGGGAGCGGGGCTACACCTTC
V gene: TRBV27; D gene: .; clone size: .; J gene: TRBJ1-5; CDR3 protein: CASSLGPHQPQHF; CDR3 DNA: TGTGCCAGCAGTCTAGGGCCCCATCAGCCCCAGCATTTT
V gene: TRBV12-3/TRBV12-4; D gene: .; clone size: .; J gene: TRBJ2-7; CDR3 protein: CASSSTPGYEQYF; CDR3 DNA: TGTGCCAGCAGTTCAACCCCGGGCTACGAGCAGTACTTC
V gene: TRBV9; D gene: .; clone size: once; J gene: TRBJ1-4; CDR3 protein: CASSAQGSNEKLFF; CDR3 DNA: TGTGCCAGCAGCGCACAGGGTTCTAATGAAAAACTGTTTTTT
V gene: TRBV7-6; D gene: .; clone size: .; J gene: TRBJ2-1; CDR3 protein: CASSLEAASSYNEQFF; CDR3 DNA: TGTGCCAGCAGCTTAGAAGCGGCGAGCTCCTACAATGAGCAGTTCTTC
V gene: TRBV7-9; D gene: .; clone size: .; J gene: TRBJ1-1; CDR3 protein: CASSLAGDSNTEAFF; CDR3 DNA: TGTGCCAGCAGCTTAGCGGGGGACTCGAACACTGAAGCTTTCTTT
V gene: TRBV11-2; D gene: .; clone size: .; J gene: TRBJ1-1; CDR3 protein: CASSTGNTEAFF; CDR3 DNA: TGTGCCAGCAGCACCGGGAACACTGAAGCTTTCTTT
V gene: TRBV12-5; D gene: .; clone size: many; J gene: TRBJ1-1; CDR3 protein: CASGFNGRGTEAFF; CDR3 DNA: TGTGCTAGTGGTTTCAACGGCAGGGGCACTGAAGCTTTCTTT
V gene: TRBV18; D gene: .; clone size: .; J gene: TRBJ2-1; CDR3 protein: CASSTRGPPRGEQFF; CDR3 DNA: TGTGCCAGCTCAACCAGAGGCCCTCCTCGGGGTGAGCAGTTCTTC
V gene: TRBV6-5; D gene: .; clone size: .; J gene: TRBJ2-1; CDR3 protein: CASSLRTAYNEQFF; CDR3 DNA: TGTGCCAGCAGTTTAAGGACAGCTTACAATGAGCAGTTCTTC
V gene: TRBV5-1; D gene: .; clone size: .; J gene: TRBJ2-1; CDR3 protein: CASSPGGLPSYNEQFF; CDR3 DNA: TGCGCCAGCAGCCCCGGGGGCTTACCCTCCTACAATGAGCAGTTCTTC
V gene: TRBV30; D gene: .; clone size: .; J gene: TRBJ2-1; CDR3 protein: CAWSPHLPGPPEQFF; CDR3 DNA: TGTGCCTGGAGTCCACACCTCCCGGGACCACCAGAGCAGTTCTTC
V gene: TRBV27; D gene: .; clone size: .; J gene: TRBJ1-4; CDR3 protein: CASKPAPGGPINEKLFF; CDR3 DNA: TGTGCCAGCAAACCGGCCCCCGGGGGGCCGATTAATGAAAAACTGTTTTTT
V gene: TRBV9; D gene: .; clone size: .; J gene: TRBJ2-7; CDR3 protein: CASSPGLRERREQYF; CDR3 DNA: TGTGCCAGCAGCCCAGGGCTTCGGGAGAGGCGAGAGCAGTACTTC
V gene: TRBV27; D gene: TRBD1; clone size: .; J gene: TRBJ1-5; CDR3 protein: CASPGAVDRVNQPQHF; CDR3 DNA: TGTGCCAGCCCGGGGGCTGTGGACAGGGTCAATCAGCCCCAGCATTTT
V gene: TRBV5-1; D gene: TRBD2; clone size: .; J gene: TRBJ2-7; CDR3 protein: CASSLGGTSGNYEQYF; CDR3 DNA: TGCGCCAGCAGCTTGGGAGGGACTAGCGGGAACTACGAGCAGTACTTC
V gene: TRBV6-5; D gene: .; clone size: .; J gene: TRBJ1-1; CDR3 protein: CASSQKMTGNTEAFF; CDR3 DNA: TGTGCCAGCAGCCAGAAGATGACGGGAAACACTGAAGCTTTCTTT